The clone carrying this TCR beta chain was seen only once. The data are from a study of OX40 agonist ivuxolimab in advanced cancers. Study-wide background: Of the participants, 40% had some prior anti-PD-1, anti-PD-L1 or anti-CTLA-4 therapy, which was allowed.

Sequenced by immunoSEQ multiplex PCR; TCRdb stores in-frame clones only, minus some. The sample lists roughly 66,000 clones, 80% to 85% occurring once. The CDR3 extends over 15 amino acids. Germline loops: CDR1 SEHNR, CDR2 FQNEAQ (reference sequence). V was trimmed by 0 bases and J by 7 bases, leaving 12 bases between them. V usage is TRBV7-9 and J usage is TRBJ1-4, with D possibly TRBD1 on 5 matching bases. The TCR comes from an adult with an advanced solid tumor such as melanoma, head and neck, liver or kidney cancer. The starting material was CD4+ or CD8+ T cells sorted from blood, obtained in a trial of the OX40 agonist ivuxolimab. The CDR3 spells CASSLAAGSGEKLFF. The CDR3, as DNA: TGTGCCAGCAGCTTAGCTGCAGGGTCGGGTGAAAAACTGTTTTTT. Supplemented by reference TRBV7-9 and TRBJ1-4, the full variable domain reads DTGVSQNPRHKITKRGQNVTFRCDPISEHNRLYWYRQTLGQGPEFLTYFQNEAQLEKSRLLSDRFSAERPKGSFSTLEIQRTEQGDSAMYLCASSLAAGSGEKLFFGSGTQLSVL.